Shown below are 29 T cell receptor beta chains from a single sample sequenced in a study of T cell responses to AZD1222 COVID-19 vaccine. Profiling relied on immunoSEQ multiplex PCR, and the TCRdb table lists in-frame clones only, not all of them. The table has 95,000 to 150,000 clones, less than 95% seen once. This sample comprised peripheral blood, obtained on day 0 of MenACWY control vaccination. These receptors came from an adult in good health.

The CDR3: CASSYSLGNEKLFF. As DNA, the CDR3 is TGTGCCAGCAGTTACTCCCTTGGTAATGAAAAACTGTTTTTT. The chain couples TRBV6-5 to TRBJ1-4; D gene ambiguous. CDR3 length equals 14 residues. Trimming stripped 0 bases from V and 4 bases from J, with 6 bases between. The germline gives CDR1 MNHEY, CDR2 SVGAGI.

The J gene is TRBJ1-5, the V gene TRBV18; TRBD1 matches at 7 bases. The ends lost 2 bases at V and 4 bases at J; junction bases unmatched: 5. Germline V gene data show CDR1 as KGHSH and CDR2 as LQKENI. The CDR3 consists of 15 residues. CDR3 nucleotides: TGTGCCAGCTCACCAGGTGACAGGGCGAATCAGCCCCAGCATTTT. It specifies CASSPGDRANQPQHF.

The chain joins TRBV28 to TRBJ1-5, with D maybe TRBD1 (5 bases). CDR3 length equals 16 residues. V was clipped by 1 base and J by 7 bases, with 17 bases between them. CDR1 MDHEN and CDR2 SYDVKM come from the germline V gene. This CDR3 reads CASSLSSGQEGQPQHF. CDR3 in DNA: TGTGCCAGCAGTTTATCGTCGGGGCAGGAAGGGCAGCCCCAGCATTTT.

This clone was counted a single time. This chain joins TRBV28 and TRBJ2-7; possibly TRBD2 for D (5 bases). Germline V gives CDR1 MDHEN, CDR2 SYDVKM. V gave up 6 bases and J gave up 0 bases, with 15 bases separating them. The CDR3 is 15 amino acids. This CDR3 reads CASSSSAESSYEQYF. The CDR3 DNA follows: TGTGCCAGCAGCTCCTCAGCGGAGAGCTCCTACGAGCAGTACTTC.

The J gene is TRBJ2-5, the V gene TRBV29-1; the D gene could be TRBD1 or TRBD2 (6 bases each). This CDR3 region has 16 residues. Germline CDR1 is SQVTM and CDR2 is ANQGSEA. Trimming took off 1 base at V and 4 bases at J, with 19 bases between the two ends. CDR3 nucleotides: TGCAGCGTTGAAGGAGTGTGGGGGGCCGTTATAGAGACCCAGTACTTC. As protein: CSVEGVWGAVIETQYF.

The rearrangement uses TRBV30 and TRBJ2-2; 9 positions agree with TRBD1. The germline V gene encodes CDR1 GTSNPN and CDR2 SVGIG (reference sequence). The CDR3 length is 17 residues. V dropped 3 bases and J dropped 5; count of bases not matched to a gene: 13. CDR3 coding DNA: TGTGCCTGGAGGAGACCGTCGGACAGGGGCCAGACCGGGGAGCTGTTTTTT. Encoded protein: CAWRRPSDRGQTGELFF.

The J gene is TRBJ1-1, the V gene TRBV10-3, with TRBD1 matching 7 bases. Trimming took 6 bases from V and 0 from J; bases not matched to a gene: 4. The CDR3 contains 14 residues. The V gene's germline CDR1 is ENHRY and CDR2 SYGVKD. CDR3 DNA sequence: TGTGCCATCAGCAGGGGACAGATGAACACTGAAGCTTTCTTT. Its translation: CAISRGQMNTEAFF.

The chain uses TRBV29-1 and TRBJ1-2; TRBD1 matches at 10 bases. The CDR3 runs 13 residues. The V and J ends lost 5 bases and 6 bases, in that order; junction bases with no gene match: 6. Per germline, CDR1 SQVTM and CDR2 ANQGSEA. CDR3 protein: CSVPGGTGDGYTF. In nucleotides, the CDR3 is TGCAGCGTTCCAGGGGGGACAGGGGATGGCTACACCTTC. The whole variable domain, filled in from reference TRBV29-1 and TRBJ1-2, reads SAVISQKPSRDICQRGTSLTIQCQVDSQVTMMFWYRQQPGQSLTLIATANQGSEATYESGFVIDKFPISRPNLTFSTLTVSNMSPEDSSIYLCSVPGGTGDGYTFGSGTRLTVV.

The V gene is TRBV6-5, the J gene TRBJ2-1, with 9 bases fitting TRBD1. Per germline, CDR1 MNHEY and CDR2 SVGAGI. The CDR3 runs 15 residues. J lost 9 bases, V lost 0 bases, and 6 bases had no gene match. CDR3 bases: TGTGCCAGCAGTTACTCGAACAGGGGGCATAGTGAGCAGTTCTTC. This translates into CASSYSNRGHSEQFF.

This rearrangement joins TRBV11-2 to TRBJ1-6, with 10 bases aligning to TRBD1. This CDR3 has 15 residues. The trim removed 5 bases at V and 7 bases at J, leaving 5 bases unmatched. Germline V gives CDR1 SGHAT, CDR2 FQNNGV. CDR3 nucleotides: TGTGCCAGCAGCCCGACAGGGGGCCCAAATTCACCCCTCCACTTT. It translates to CASSPTGGPNSPLHF. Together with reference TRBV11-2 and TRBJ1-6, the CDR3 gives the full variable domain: EAGVAQSPRYKIIEKRQSVAFWCNPISGHATLYWYQQILGQGPKLLIQFQNNGVVDDSQLPKDRFSAERLKGVDSTLKIQPAKLEDSAVYLCASSPTGGPNSPLHFGNGTRLTVT.

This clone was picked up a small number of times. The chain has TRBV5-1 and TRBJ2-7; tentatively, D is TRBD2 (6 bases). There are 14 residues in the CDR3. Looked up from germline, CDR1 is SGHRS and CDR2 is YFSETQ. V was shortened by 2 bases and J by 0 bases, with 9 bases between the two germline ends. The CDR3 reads CASSLFGSSYEQYF. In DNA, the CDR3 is TGCGCCAGCAGCTTATTCGGGAGCTCCTACGAGCAGTACTTC.

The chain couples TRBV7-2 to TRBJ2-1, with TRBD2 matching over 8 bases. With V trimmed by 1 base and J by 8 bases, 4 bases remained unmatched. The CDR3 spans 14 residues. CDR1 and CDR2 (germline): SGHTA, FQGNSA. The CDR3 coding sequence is TGTGCCAGCAGCTTAGAGTTTAGCGGGGATGAGCAGTTCTTC. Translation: CASSLEFSGDEQFF.

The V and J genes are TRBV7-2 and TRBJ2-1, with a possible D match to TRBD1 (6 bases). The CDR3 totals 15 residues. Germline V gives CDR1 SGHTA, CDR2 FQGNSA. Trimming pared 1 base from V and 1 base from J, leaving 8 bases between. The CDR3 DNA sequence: TGTGCCAGCAGCTTAGACGGACAGTCCTACAATGAGCAGTTCTTC. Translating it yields CASSLDGQSYNEQFF. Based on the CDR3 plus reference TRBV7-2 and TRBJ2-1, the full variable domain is GAGVSQSPSNKVTEKGKDVELRCDPISGHTALYWYRQSLGQGLEFLIYFQGNSAPDKSGLPSDRFSAERTGGSVSTLTIQRTQQEDSAVYLCASSLDGQSYNEQFFGPGTRLTVL.

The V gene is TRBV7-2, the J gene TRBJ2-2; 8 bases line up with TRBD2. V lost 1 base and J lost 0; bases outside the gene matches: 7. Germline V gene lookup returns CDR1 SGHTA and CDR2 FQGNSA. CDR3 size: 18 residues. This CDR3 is CASSLVLAGHSNTGELFF. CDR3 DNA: TGTGCCAGCAGCTTAGTCCTAGCGGGCCATTCGAACACCGGGGAGCTGTTTTTT.

CDR3 sequence (DNA): TGCGCCAGCAGTCCCAGCCGGGCCCCGACAGGTCAGCCCCAGCATTTT. It specifies CASSPSRAPTGQPQHF. The J gene is TRBJ1-5, the V gene TRBV10-1; TRBD1 might be the D (6 bases). V was shortened by 5 bases and J by 6 bases, with 20 bases between the two germline ends. The CDR3 consists of 16 residues. In germline, CDR1 is WNHNN, CDR2 SYGVQD (reference sequence).

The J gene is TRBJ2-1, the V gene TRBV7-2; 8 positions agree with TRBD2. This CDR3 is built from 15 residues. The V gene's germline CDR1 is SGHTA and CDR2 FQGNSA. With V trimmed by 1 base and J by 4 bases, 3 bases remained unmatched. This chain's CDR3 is CASSLGSGGYNEQFF. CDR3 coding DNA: TGTGCCAGCAGCTTAGGGAGCGGGGGTTACAATGAGCAGTTCTTC.

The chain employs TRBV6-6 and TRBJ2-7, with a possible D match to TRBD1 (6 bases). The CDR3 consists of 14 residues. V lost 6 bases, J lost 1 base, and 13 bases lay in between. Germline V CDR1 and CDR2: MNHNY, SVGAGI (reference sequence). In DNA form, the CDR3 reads TGTGCCAGCAGGGAGAGGGGGTTTTCCTACGAGCAGTACTTC. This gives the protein CASRERGFSYEQYF.

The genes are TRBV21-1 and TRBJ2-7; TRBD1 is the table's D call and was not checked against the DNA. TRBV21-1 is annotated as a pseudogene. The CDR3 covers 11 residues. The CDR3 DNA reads TGTGCCAGCAGCTCAGGGTTTGAGCAGTACGTC. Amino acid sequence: CASSSGFEQYV.

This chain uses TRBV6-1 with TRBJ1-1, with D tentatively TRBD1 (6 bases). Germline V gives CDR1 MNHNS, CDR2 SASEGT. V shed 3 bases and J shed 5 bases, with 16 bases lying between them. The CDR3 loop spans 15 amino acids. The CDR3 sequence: CASSDTGSRGTEAFF. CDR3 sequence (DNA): TGTGCCAGCAGTGACACAGGGAGTCGCGGAACTGAAGCTTTCTTT.

The CDR3 DNA follows: TGTGCCACCAGTGATTTGCTCATTGGGGGGCGGGAGACCCAGTACTTC. Translating it yields CATSDLLIGGRETQYF. This chain joins TRBV24-1 and TRBJ2-5; TRBD1 or TRBD2 may be the D gene (6 bases each). The CDR3 loop spans 16 amino acids. The germline CDR1 and CDR2 sequences are KGHDR and SFDVKD. Trimming removed 0 bases at V and 5 bases at J, with 15 bases between.

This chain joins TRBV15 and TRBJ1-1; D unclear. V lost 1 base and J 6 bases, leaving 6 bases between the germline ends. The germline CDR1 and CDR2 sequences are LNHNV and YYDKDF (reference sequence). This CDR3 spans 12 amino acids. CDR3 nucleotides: TGTGCCACCAGCAGAGTCGGTTCTGAAGCTTTCTTT. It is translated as CATSRVGSEAFF.

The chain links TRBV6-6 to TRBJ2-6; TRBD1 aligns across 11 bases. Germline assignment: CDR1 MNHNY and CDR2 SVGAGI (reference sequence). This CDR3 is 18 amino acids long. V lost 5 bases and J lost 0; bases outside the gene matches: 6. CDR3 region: CASSQQGTGGSGANVLTF. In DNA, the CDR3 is TGTGCCAGCAGTCAACAAGGGACAGGGGGCTCTGGGGCCAACGTCCTGACTTTC.

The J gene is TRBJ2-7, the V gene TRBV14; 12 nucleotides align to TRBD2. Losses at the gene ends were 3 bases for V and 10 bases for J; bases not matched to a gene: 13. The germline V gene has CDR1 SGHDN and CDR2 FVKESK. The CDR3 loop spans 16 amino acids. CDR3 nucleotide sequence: TGTGCCAGCAGCCAGACAGGACTAGCGGGATCCAATCTCCAGTACTTC. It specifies CASSQTGLAGSNLQYF.

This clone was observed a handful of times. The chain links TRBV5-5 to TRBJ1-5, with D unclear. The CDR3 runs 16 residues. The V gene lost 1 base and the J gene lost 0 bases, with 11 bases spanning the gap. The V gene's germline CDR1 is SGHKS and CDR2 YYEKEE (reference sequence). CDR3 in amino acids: CASSLRDFPSNQPQHF. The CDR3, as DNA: TGTGCCAGCAGCTTGAGGGATTTCCCTAGCAATCAGCCCCAGCATTTT.

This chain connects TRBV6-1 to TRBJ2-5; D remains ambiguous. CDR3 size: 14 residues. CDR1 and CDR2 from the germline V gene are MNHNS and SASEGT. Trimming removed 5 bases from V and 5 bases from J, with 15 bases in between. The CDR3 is CASSLRPGVETQYF. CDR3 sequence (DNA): TGTGCCAGCAGTCTCCGACCAGGTGTGGAGACCCAGTACTTC.

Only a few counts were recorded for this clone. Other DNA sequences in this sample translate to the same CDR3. For the CDR3, the DNA is TGTGCCAGCAGCGTGACTAGCGGGAGCCAAGAGACCCAGTACTTC. Translation: CASSVTSGSQETQYF. The chain combines TRBV9 with TRBJ2-5; 12 nucleotides line up with TRBD2. Looked up from germline, CDR1 is SGDLS and CDR2 is YYNGEE. V lost 2 bases, J lost 1 base, and 0 bases stayed unmatched. The CDR3 contains 15 residues.

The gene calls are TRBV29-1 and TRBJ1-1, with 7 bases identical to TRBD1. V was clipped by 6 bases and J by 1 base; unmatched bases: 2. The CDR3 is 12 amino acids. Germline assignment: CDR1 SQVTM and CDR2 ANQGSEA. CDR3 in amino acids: CSVDRENTEAFF. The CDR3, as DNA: TGCAGCGTCGACAGGGAGAACACTGAAGCTTTCTTT.

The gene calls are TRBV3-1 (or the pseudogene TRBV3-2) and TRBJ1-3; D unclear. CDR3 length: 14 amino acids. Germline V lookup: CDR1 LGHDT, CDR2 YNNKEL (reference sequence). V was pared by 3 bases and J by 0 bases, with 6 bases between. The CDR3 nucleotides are TGTGCCAGCAGCCAGCTCGGCTCTGGAAACACCATATATTTT. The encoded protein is CASSQLGSGNTIYF.

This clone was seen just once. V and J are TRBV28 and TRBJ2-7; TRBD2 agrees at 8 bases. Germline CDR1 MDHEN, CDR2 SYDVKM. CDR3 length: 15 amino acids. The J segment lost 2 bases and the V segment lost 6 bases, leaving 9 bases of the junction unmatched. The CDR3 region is CASSPGGETTYEQYF. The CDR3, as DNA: TGTGCCAGCAGCCCCGGGGGGGAGACCACCTACGAGCAGTACTTC.